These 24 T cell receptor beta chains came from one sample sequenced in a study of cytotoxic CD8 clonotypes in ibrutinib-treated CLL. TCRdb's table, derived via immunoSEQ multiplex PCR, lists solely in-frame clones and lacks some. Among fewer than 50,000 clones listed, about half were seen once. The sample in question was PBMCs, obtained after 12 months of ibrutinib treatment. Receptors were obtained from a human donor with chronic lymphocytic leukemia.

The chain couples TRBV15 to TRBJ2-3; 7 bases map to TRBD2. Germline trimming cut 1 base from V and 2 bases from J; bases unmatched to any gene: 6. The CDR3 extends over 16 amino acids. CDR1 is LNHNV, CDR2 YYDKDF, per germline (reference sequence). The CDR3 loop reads CATSRGASGDTDTQYF. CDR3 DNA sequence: TGTGCCACCAGCAGAGGGGCTAGCGGAGACACAGATACGCAGTATTTT.

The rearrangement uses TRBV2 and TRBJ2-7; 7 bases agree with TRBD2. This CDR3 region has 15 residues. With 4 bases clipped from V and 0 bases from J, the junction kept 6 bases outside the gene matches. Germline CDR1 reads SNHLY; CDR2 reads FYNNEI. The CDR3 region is CASSVNSGFSYEQYF. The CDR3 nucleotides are TGTGCCAGCAGTGTAAATAGCGGGTTCTCCTACGAGCAGTACTTC.

The CDR3 nucleotides read TGTGCCGGCGGGACAGGGATTTTGAAGCAGTACTTC. Its translation: CAGGTGILKQYF. The chain couples TRBV6-1 to TRBJ2-7; 9 bases align to TRBD1. Germline values: CDR1 MNHNS, CDR2 SASEGT. The J segment lost 8 bases and the V segment lost 11 bases, leaving 10 bases of the junction unmatched. The CDR3 totals 12 residues.

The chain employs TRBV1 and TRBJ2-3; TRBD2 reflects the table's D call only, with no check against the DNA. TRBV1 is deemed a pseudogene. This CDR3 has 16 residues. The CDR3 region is CTSSQVGPEITDTQYF. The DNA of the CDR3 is TGCACCAGCAGCCAAGTCGGCCCGGAGATCACAGATACGCAGTATTTT.

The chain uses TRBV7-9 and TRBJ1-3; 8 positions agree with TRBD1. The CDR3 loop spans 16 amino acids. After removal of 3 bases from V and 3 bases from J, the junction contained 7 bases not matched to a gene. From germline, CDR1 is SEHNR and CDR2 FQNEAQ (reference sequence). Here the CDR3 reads CASSFPTGGYGNTIYF. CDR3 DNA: TGTGCCAGCAGCTTCCCTACAGGGGGATATGGAAACACCATATATTTT.

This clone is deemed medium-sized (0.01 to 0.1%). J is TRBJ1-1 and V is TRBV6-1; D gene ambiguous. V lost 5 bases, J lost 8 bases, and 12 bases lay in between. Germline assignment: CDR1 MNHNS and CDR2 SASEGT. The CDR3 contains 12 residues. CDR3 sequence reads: CASSSRGREAFF. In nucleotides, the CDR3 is TGTGCCAGCAGTTCAAGAGGGAGAGAAGCTTTCTTT.

CDR3 coding DNA: TGTGCCAGCAAGAGGGGCGGGTCGAACACTGAAGCTTTCTTT. This encodes CASKRGGSNTEAFF. The V and J genes are TRBV6-1 and TRBJ1-1; the D gene is possibly TRBD1 (5 bases). The germline CDR1 and CDR2 sequences are MNHNS and SASEGT. The CDR3 totals 14 residues. V was cut by 7 bases and J by 1 base, with 13 bases left in between.

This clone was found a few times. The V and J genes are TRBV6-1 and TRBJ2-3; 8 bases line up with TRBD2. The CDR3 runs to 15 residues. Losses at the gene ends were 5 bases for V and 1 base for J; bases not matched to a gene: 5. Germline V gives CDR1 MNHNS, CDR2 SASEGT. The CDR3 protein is CASSSREARTDTQYF. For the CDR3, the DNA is TGTGCCAGCAGTTCGCGGGAGGCCCGCACAGATACGCAGTATTTT.

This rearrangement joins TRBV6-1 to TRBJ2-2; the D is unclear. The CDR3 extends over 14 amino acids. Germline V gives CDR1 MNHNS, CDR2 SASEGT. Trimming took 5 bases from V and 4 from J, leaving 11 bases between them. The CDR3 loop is CASSLPSGTGELFF. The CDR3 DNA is TGTGCCAGCAGTTTACCATCGGGCACCGGGGAGCTGTTTTTT.

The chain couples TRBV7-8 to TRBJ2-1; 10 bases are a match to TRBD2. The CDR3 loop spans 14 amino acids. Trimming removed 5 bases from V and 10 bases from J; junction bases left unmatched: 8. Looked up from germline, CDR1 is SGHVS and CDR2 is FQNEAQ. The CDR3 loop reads CASSALAGAWEQFF. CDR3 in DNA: TGTGCCAGCAGCGCTCTAGCGGGAGCGTGGGAGCAGTTCTTC.

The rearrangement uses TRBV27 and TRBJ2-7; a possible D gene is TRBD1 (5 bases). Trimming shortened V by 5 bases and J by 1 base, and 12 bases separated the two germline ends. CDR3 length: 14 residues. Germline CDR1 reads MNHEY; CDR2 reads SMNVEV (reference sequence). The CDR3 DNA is TGTGCCAGCAGTGCAGGGTTCGAGTCCTACGAGCAGTACTTC. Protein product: CASSAGFESYEQYF.

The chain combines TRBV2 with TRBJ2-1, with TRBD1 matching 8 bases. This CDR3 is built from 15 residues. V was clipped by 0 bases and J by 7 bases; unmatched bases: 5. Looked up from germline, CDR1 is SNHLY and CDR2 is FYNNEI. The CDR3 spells CASSEAHRQGNEQFF. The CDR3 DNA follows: TGTGCCAGCAGTGAAGCCCACCGACAGGGGAATGAGCAGTTCTTC.

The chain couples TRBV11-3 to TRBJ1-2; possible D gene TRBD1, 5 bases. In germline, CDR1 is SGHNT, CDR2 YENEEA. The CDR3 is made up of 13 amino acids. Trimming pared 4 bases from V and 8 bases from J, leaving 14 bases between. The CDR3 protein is CASSWVGGEGYTF. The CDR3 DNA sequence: TGTGCCAGCAGCTGGGTCGGAGGGGAAGGCTACACCTTC.

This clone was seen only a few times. CDR3 loop: CASSLTSASHEQYF. The CDR3 coding sequence is TGTGCCAGCAGTTTAACCAGCGCATCGCACGAGCAGTACTTC. This chain uses TRBV27 with TRBJ2-7, with D hard to call. Germline CDR1 and CDR2: MNHEY and SMNVEV (reference sequence). The CDR3 is made up of 14 amino acids. V was shortened by 2 bases and J by 5 bases, with 13 bases between the two germline ends.

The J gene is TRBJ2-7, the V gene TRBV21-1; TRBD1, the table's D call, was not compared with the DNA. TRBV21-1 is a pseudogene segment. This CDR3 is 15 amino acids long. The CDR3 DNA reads TGTGCCAGCAGCAAAACGGGACAGGGAGGGAACGAGCAGTACTTC. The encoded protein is CASSKTGQGGNEQYF.

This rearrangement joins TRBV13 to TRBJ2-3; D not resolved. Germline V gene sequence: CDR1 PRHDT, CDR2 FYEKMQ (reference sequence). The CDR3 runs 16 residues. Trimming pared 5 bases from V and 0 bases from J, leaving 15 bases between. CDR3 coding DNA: TGTGCCAGCAGCCCCCAAACCGGGCTGAGCACAGATACGCAGTATTTT. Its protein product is CASSPQTGLSTDTQYF.

CDR3 residues: CASSFDRGRYEQYF. The CDR3 DNA is TGCGCCAGCAGCTTCGACAGGGGGCGATACGAGCAGTACTTC. This chain joins TRBV5-1 and TRBJ2-7, with 10 bases aligning to TRBD1. The V gene's germline CDR1 is SGHRS and CDR2 YFSETQ. The CDR3 extends over 14 amino acids. Losses at the gene ends were 2 bases for V and 4 bases for J; bases not matched to a gene: 3.

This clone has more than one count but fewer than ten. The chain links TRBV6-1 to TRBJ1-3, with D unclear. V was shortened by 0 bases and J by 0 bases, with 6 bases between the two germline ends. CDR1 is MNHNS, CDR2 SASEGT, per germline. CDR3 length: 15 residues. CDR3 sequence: CASSEAPVSGNTIYF. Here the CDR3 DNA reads TGTGCCAGCAGTGAAGCCCCGGTCTCTGGAAACACCATATATTTT.

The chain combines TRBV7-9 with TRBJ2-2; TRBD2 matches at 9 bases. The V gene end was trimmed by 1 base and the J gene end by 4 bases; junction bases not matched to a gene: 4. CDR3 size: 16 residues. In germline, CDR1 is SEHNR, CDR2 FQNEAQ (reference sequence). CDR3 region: CASSLGAGGPTGELFF. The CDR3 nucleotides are TGTGCCAGCAGCTTAGGAGCGGGAGGCCCCACCGGGGAGCTGTTTTTT. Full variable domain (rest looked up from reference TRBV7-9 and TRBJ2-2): DTGVSQNPRHKITKRGQNVTFRCDPISEHNRLYWYRQTLGQGPEFLTYFQNEAQLEKSRLLSDRFSAERPKGSFSTLEIQRTEQGDSAMYLCASSLGAGGPTGELFFGEGSRLTVL.

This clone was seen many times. CDR3 loop: CASSAGTNYGYTF. CDR3 DNA sequence: TGTGCCAGCAGTGCCGGGACTAACTATGGCTACACCTTC. The rearrangement joins TRBV6-4 to TRBJ1-2; D call uncertain. Germline CDR1 is MRHNA and CDR2 is SNTAGT. The CDR3 runs 13 residues. Trimming shortened V by 4 bases and J by 0 bases, and 6 bases separated the two germline ends.

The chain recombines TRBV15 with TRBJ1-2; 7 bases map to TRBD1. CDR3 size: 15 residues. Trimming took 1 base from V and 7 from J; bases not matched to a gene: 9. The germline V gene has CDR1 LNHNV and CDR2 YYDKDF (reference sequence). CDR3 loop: CATSRGTGARFGYTF. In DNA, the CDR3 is TGTGCCACCAGCAGAGGAACAGGGGCCCGCTTTGGCTACACCTTC.

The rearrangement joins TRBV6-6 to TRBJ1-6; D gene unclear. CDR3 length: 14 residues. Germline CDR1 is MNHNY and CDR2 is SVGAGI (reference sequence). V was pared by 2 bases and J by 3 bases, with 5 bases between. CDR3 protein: CASSYHNYNSPLHF. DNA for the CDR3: TGTGCCAGCAGTTACCACAACTATAATTCACCCCTCCACTTT.

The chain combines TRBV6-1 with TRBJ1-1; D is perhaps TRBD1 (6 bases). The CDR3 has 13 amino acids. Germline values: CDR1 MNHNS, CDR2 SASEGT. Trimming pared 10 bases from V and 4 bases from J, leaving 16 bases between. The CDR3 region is CANWGGGGTEAFF. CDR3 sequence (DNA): TGTGCCAACTGGGGGGGAGGGGGCACTGAAGCTTTCTTT.

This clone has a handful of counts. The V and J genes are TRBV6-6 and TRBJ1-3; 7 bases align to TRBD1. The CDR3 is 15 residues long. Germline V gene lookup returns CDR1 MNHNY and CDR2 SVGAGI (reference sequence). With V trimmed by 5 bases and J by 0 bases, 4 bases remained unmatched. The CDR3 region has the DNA TGTGCCAGCAGTCGACAGGGCAACTCTGGAAACACCATATATTTT. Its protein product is CASSRQGNSGNTIYF.